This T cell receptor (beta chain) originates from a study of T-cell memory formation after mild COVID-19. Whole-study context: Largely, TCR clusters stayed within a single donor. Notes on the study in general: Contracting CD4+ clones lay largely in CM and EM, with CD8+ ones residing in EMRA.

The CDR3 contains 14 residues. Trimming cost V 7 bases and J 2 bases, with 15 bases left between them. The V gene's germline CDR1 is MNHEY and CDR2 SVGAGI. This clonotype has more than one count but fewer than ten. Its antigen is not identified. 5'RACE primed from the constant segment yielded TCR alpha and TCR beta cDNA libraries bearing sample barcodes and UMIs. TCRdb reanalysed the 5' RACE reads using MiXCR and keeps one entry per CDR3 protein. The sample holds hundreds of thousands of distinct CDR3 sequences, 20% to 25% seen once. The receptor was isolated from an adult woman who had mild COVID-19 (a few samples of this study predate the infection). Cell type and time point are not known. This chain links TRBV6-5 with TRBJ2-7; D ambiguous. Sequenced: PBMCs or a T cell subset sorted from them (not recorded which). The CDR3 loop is CASNLVAGAYEQYF. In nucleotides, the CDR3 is TGTGCCAGCAACCTTGTGGCAGGCGCCTACGAGCAGTACTTC.